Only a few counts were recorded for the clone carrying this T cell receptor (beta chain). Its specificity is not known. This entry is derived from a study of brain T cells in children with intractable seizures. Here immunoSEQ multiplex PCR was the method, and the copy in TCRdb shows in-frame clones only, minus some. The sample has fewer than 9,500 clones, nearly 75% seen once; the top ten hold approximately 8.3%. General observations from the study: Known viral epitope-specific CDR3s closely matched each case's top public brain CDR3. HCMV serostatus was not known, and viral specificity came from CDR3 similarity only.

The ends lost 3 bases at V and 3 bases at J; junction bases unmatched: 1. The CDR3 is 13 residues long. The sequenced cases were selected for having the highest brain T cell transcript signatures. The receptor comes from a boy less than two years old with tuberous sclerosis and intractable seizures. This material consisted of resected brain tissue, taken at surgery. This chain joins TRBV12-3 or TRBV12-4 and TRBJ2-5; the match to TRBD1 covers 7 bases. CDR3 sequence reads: CASSFDREETQYF. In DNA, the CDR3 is TGTGCCAGCAGTTTTGACAGGGAAGAGACCCAGTACTTC.